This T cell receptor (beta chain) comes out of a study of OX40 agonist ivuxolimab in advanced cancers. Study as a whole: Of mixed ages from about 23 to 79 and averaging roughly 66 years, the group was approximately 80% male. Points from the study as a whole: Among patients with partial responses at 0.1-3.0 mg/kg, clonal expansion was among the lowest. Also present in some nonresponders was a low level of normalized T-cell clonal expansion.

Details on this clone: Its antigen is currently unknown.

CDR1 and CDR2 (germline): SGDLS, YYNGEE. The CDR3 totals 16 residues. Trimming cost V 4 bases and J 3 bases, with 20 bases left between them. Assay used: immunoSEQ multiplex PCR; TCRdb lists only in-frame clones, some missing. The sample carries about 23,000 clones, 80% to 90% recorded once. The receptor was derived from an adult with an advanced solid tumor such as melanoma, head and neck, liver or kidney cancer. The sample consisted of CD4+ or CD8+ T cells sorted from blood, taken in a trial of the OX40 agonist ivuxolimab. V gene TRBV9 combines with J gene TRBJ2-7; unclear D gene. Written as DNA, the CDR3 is TGTGCCAGCAGCTCTCAATCTGGCCCCTTGGGCTACGAGCAGTACTTC. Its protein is CASSSQSGPLGYEQYF. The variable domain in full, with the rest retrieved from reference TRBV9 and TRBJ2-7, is DSGVTQTPKHLITATGQRVTLRCSPRSGDLSVYWYQQSLDQGLQFLIQYYNGEERAKGNILERFSAQQFPDLHSELNLSSLELGDSALYFCASSSQSGPLGYEQYFGPGTRLTVT.